This passage covers 9 T cell receptor beta chains from one sample sequenced in a study of OX40 agonist ivuxolimab in advanced cancers. Repertoires were generated with immunoSEQ multiplex PCR, while TCRdb's copy carries only in-frame clones and drops some. The repertoire includes about 56,000 clones, around 83% of them detected once, and about 4.8% sits in the top ten. Sequencing used CD4+ or CD8+ T cells sorted from blood, obtained in a trial of the OX40 agonist ivuxolimab. The receptors shown here come from an adult with an advanced solid tumor such as melanoma, head and neck, liver or kidney cancer.

This rearrangement joins TRBV7-2 to TRBJ2-4, with 9 positions matching TRBD1. The CDR3 loop spans 15 amino acids. Germline V gives CDR1 SGHTA, CDR2 FQGNSA. After removal of 1 base from V and 8 bases from J, the junction contained 6 bases not matched to a gene. The DNA of the CDR3 is TGTGCCAGCAGCTTAGGGCACAGGGGGCGCGACATTCAGTACTTC. This gives the protein CASSLGHRGRDIQYF.

This clone occurred a few times. The V and J genes are TRBV7-2 and TRBJ1-4; no definite D call. Trimming stripped 1 base from V and 6 bases from J, with 12 bases between. The CDR3 has 15 amino acids. The germline gives CDR1 SGHTA, CDR2 FQGNSA. The CDR3 nucleotides are TGTGCCAGCAGCTTAGATGGTACACCCCATGAAAAACTGTTTTTT. Translating gives CASSLDGTPHEKLFF.

The chain is built from TRBV11-2 and TRBJ1-2; tentatively, D is TRBD1 (6 bases). The CDR3 is made up of 13 amino acids. V was pared by 0 bases and J by 7 bases, with 9 bases between. Germline V gene lookup returns CDR1 SGHAT and CDR2 FQNNGV. In nucleotides, the CDR3 is TGTGCCAGCAGCTTAGATCAGGGGCTTGGCTACACCTTC. As protein: CASSLDQGLGYTF. The entire variable domain, with the rest obtained from reference TRBV11-2 and TRBJ1-2, is as follows: EAGVAQSPRYKIIEKRQSVAFWCNPISGHATLYWYQQILGQGPKLLIQFQNNGVVDDSQLPKDRFSAERLKGVDSTLKIQPAKLEDSAVYLCASSLDQGLGYTFGSGTRLTVV.

As to this clone: At one end, the junction sequence differs from germline, possibly due to a read error. This chain connects TRBV7-6 to TRBJ2-2; no clear D. Germline CDR1 SGHVS, CDR2 FNYEAQ. The CDR3 sequence is 15 residues long. The CDR3 region has the DNA TGTGCCAGCAGCGCCCAGTCCAAGAACGCCGGGGAGCTGTTTTTT. Protein product: CASSAQSKNAGELFF.

This chain joins TRBV2 and TRBJ1-6, with a possible D match to TRBD1 (5 bases). The CDR3 contains 15 residues. Germline V gene lookup returns CDR1 SNHLY and CDR2 FYNNEI. Deletions cut 2 bases from V and 4 bases from J, with 9 bases between. The CDR3 sequence is CASSEHPGYNSPLHF. The CDR3 nucleotides are TGTGCCAGCAGTGAACATCCAGGGTATAATTCACCCCTCCACTTT.

The chain couples TRBV28 to TRBJ2-5; D not resolved. Deletions cut 4 bases from V and 6 bases from J, with 12 bases between. This CDR3 contains 13 residues. Germline loops: CDR1 MDHEN, CDR2 SYDVKM. The CDR3 DNA sequence: TGTGCCAGCAGTTCCATGACTCGGCAGACCCAGTACTTC. It codes for CASSSMTRQTQYF. Full variable domain (outside the CDR3, taken from reference TRBV28 and TRBJ2-5): DVKVTQSSRYLVKRTGEKVFLECVQDMDHENMFWYRQDPGLGLRLIYFSYDVKMKEKGDIPEGYSVSREKKERFSLILESASTNQTSMYLCASSSMTRQTQYFGPGTRLLVL.

The rearrangement joins TRBV28 to TRBJ2-1, with 11 bases matching TRBD2. This CDR3 has 15 residues. Trimming took 5 bases from V and 7 from J; bases not matched to a gene: 7. Germline assignment: CDR1 MDHEN and CDR2 SYDVKM. The CDR3 loop reads CASSLLAGGRNEQFF. CDR3 DNA: TGTGCCAGCAGTCTTCTAGCGGGAGGAAGGAATGAGCAGTTCTTC. The variable domain in full, with the rest retrieved from reference TRBV28 and TRBJ2-1, is DVKVTQSSRYLVKRTGEKVFLECVQDMDHENMFWYRQDPGLGLRLIYFSYDVKMKEKGDIPEGYSVSREKKERFSLILESASTNQTSMYLCASSLLAGGRNEQFFGPGTRLTVL.

This rearrangement joins TRBV7-9 to TRBJ1-6; 7 bases fit TRBD1. In germline, CDR1 is SEHNR, CDR2 FQNEAQ (reference sequence). This CDR3 is built from 15 residues. The V segment lost 1 base and the J segment 8 bases; nucleotides outside the gene matches: 5. The DNA of the CDR3 is TGTGCCAGCAGCTTAGATTTGCAGGGGGATTCACCCCTCCACTTT. It encodes CASSLDLQGDSPLHF.

The gene calls are TRBV6-1 and TRBJ1-2; D possibly corresponds to TRBD1 (6 bases). From germline, CDR1 is MNHNS and CDR2 SASEGT. This CDR3 is built from 14 residues. V lost 0 bases and J lost 2, with 7 bases in between. In DNA, the CDR3 is TGTGCCAGCAGTGAAGCCGGACAGAACTATGGCTACACCTTC. Protein: CASSEAGQNYGYTF.